These 24 T cell receptor beta chains were all obtained from the same sample, sequenced in a study of blood T cell repertoires in COVID-19 (dated by TCRdb to 2020 to 2022). Library construction relied on the immunoSEQ multiplex PCR assay. Held by TCRdb, this immuneACCESS table contains in-frame sequences only and omits some clones. Under half of the omission traces to an unresolved V gene where checked; the cause of the rest is unknown. Within this sample are under 100,000 clones, with more than 60% of them counted one time only. The ten largest account for less than 20% of the sample. Sequencing was done on a sample of peripheral blood. The receptor source for this set is an elderly woman with active or convalescent COVID-19.

This chain joins TRBV2 and TRBJ2-7, with D hard to call. Germline loops: CDR1 SNHLY, CDR2 FYNNEI. The CDR3 spans 14 residues. Trimming removed 7 bases from V and 3 bases from J, with 16 bases in between. Written as DNA, the CDR3 is TGTGCCAGCACCCCACCAGACACCGTCTACGAGCAGTACTTC. It codes for CASTPPDTVYEQYF.

J is TRBJ1-3 and V is TRBV2; D not resolved. Germline CDR1 is SNHLY and CDR2 is FYNNEI. The CDR3 runs 12 residues. Trimming took off 8 bases at V and 2 bases at J, with 7 bases between the two ends. CDR3 bases: TGTGCCAGCCGAGCGACTGGAAACACCATATATTTT. This gives the protein CASRATGNTIYF.

This clone was recorded only once. V gene TRBV2 combines with J gene TRBJ2-2; 8 nucleotides align to TRBD2. The CDR3 sequence is 16 residues long. J was trimmed by 5 bases and V by 5 bases; bases with no gene match: 10. CDR1 is SNHLY and CDR2 is FYNNEI in the germline V gene. The DNA for the CDR3 is TGTGCCAGCAGTCCAAATCGGGGGGGCCTGACCGGGGAGCTGTTTTTT. Amino acids: CASSPNRGGLTGELFF.

This chain joins TRBV5-1 and TRBJ2-7; maybe TRBD2 (5 bases). This CDR3 contains 15 residues. Germline assignment: CDR1 SGHRS and CDR2 YFSETQ. Trimming cost V 2 bases and J 3 bases, with 15 bases left between them. As DNA, the CDR3 is TGCGCCAGCAGCTTCTCCCCACTAGAGAACTACGAGCAGTACTTC. Encoded protein: CASSFSPLENYEQYF.

V gene TRBV11-2 combines with J gene TRBJ1-6; unclear D gene. Germline CDR1 is SGHAT and CDR2 is FQNNGV. The ends were cut back, 0 bases at V and 10 bases at J, with 10 bases in the middle. There are 14 residues in the CDR3. The CDR3 DNA reads as TGTGCCAGCAGCTTAGATGGCGGCGGGTCACCCCTCCACTTT. This sequence encodes CASSLDGGGSPLHF.

The chain recombines TRBV10-3 with TRBJ1-1; D is unclear. The V gene's germline CDR1 is ENHRY and CDR2 SYGVKD. This CDR3 has 11 residues. Trimming shortened V by 3 bases and J by 4 bases, and 3 bases separated the two germline ends. DNA for the CDR3: TGTGCCATCAGTGATCTCACTGAAGCTTTCTTT. It encodes CAISDLTEAFF.

The gene calls are TRBV7-9 and TRBJ1-3, with 9 bases lining up with TRBD1. This CDR3 is 14 amino acids long. Germline trimming cut 8 bases from V and 4 bases from J; bases unmatched to any gene: 6. From germline, CDR1 is SEHNR and CDR2 FQNEAQ (reference sequence). CDR3 in DNA: TGTGCCAGCGGACAGGGGTTAGGCGGAAACACCATATATTTT. It yields the protein CASGQGLGGNTIYF.

The V gene is TRBV27, the J gene TRBJ2-3; 7 bases map to TRBD1. Losses at the gene ends were 7 bases for V and 1 base for J; bases not matched to a gene: 8. The germline gives CDR1 MNHEY, CDR2 SMNVEV (reference sequence). The CDR3 sequence is 15 residues long. DNA for the CDR3: TGTGCCAGCATACGGACAGGTCTCGGCACAGATACGCAGTATTTT. It translates to CASIRTGLGTDTQYF.

V usage is TRBV3-1 (or the pseudogene TRBV3-2) and J usage is TRBJ2-7, with D uncertain. There are 15 residues in the CDR3. Germline assignment: CDR1 LGHDT and CDR2 YNNKEL (reference sequence). V was shortened by 1 base and J by 2 bases, with 12 bases between the two germline ends. The CDR3 protein is CASSQVLSPAYEQYF. The CDR3 coding sequence is TGTGCCAGCAGCCAAGTTCTTAGCCCCGCCTACGAGCAGTACTTC.

This clone was detected ten times or more. This chain uses TRBV3-1 (or the pseudogene TRBV3-2) with TRBJ2-2, with 8 nucleotides matching TRBD2. This CDR3 is built from 16 residues. Germline CDR1 and CDR2: LGHDT and YNNKEL (reference sequence). Trimming removed 3 bases from V and 6 bases from J; junction bases left unmatched: 9. CDR3 sequence (DNA): TGTGCCAGCAGCCATACTAGGAGCGGGGGTGCCGGGGAGCTGTTTTTT. This codes for CASSHTRSGGAGELFF.

The chain couples TRBV9 to TRBJ2-5; 9 bases align to TRBD1. There are 14 residues in the CDR3. CDR1 is SGDLS and CDR2 is YYNGEE in the germline V gene. V lost 4 bases, J lost 5 bases, and 6 bases stayed unmatched. CDR3 amino acids: CASSTRTGDETQYF. In DNA, the CDR3 is TGTGCCAGCAGCACCCGGACAGGGGATGAGACCCAGTACTTC.

The genes are TRBV5-1 and TRBJ2-3; the D gene is possibly TRBD2 (6 bases). Trimming cost V 3 bases and J 2 bases, with 13 bases left between them. Germline V gives CDR1 SGHRS, CDR2 YFSETQ. The CDR3 totals 15 residues. The CDR3 here is CASSSTTSPTDTQYF. In DNA, the CDR3 is TGCGCCAGCAGCTCGACTACTAGCCCCACAGATACGCAGTATTTT.

The rearrangement links TRBV28 to TRBJ2-2; TRBD2 matches at 7 bases. Trimming cost V 5 bases and J 1 base; bases outside gene matches: 4. The germline V gene encodes CDR1 MDHEN and CDR2 SYDVKM. This CDR3 has 15 residues. The CDR3 DNA sequence: TGTGCCAGCAGTGTGATAGCGGGGAACACCGGGGAGCTGTTTTTT. Amino acid sequence: CASSVIAGNTGELFF.

The chain joins TRBV11-1 to TRBJ1-2; TRBD1 matches at 8 bases. The junction had 7 bases not matched to a gene; V was cut back by 5 bases and J by 5 bases. This CDR3 is 14 amino acids long. Per the germline V gene, CDR1 is SGHAT and CDR2 is FQDESV (reference sequence). Written as DNA, the CDR3 is TGTGCCAGCAGCCTCGACAGGGGCGGATATGGCTACACCTTC. It is translated as CASSLDRGGYGYTF.

This clone has only one observation. This chain links TRBV2 with TRBJ2-5; D is perhaps TRBD1 (5 bases). Trimming removed 8 bases from V and 7 bases from J, with 17 bases in between. Germline-derived CDR1 and CDR2 are SNHLY and FYNNEI. The CDR3 sequence is 13 residues long. CDR3 sequence: CASLPASRGTQYF. CDR3 in DNA: TGTGCCAGCCTCCCGGCATCAAGGGGGACCCAGTACTTC.

This clone is a singleton in its sample. The chain recombines TRBV6-1 with TRBJ1-2; D ambiguous. Trimming removed 3 bases at V and 3 bases at J, with 11 bases between. CDR1 and CDR2 from the germline V gene are MNHNS and SASEGT. The CDR3 contains 14 residues. CDR3: CASSEAPTDYGYTF. In DNA, the CDR3 is TGTGCCAGCAGTGAGGCCCCTACAGACTATGGCTACACCTTC.

The CDR3: CASSPSGLAFEQFF. The CDR3 nucleotides are TGTGCCAGCTCACCAAGCGGACTAGCGTTTGAGCAGTTCTTC. The chain has TRBV18 and TRBJ2-1; 9 bases map to TRBD2. J was trimmed by 9 bases and V by 2 bases; bases with no gene match: 5. Per the germline V gene, CDR1 is KGHSH and CDR2 is LQKENI. This CDR3 is 14 amino acids long.

A few counts support this clone. The chain recombines TRBV6-1 with TRBJ1-5; 8 bases align to TRBD1. The CDR3 has 17 residues. Germline V gene lookup returns CDR1 MNHNS and CDR2 SASEGT. Germline trimming cut 2 bases from V and 6 bases from J; bases unmatched to any gene: 12. CDR3 loop: CASSEKGFGQGAQPQHF. CDR3 coding DNA: TGTGCCAGCAGTGAAAAAGGCTTTGGACAGGGAGCTCAGCCCCAGCATTTT.

The V gene is TRBV5-6, the J gene TRBJ2-2; D remains unclear. The CDR3 sequence is 12 residues long. The V gene lost 1 base and the J gene lost 7 bases, with 5 bases spanning the gap. The V gene's germline CDR1 is SGHDT and CDR2 YYEEEE. The CDR3 spells CASSLTVGELFF. The DNA for the CDR3 is TGTGCCAGCAGCTTGACGGTCGGGGAGCTGTTTTTT.

This rearrangement joins TRBV6-5 to TRBJ2-3; weak D call: TRBD2 (6 bases). The V gene lost 6 bases and the J gene lost 4 bases, with 17 bases spanning the gap. The germline CDR1 and CDR2 sequences are MNHEY and SVGAGI. CDR3 length: 15 residues. The chain's CDR3 is CASSRPGGIADTQYF. For the CDR3, the DNA is TGTGCCAGCAGCCGACCCGGGGGAATCGCAGATACGCAGTATTTT.

The chain carries TRBV11-1 and TRBJ2-2; D is perhaps TRBD1 (6 bases). The germline V gene encodes CDR1 SGHAT and CDR2 FQDESV (reference sequence). V was cut by 5 bases and J by 7 bases, with 8 bases left in between. The CDR3 totals 12 residues. The CDR3 spells CASSRGGGELFF. For the CDR3, the DNA is TGTGCCAGCAGCCGAGGGGGCGGGGAGCTGTTTTTT.

The rearrangement links TRBV6-2 or TRBV6-3 to TRBJ1-3; no definite D call. This CDR3 contains 15 residues. Germline V gene sequence: CDR1 MNHEY, CDR2 SVGEGT. Trimming shortened V by 4 bases and J by 0 bases, and 10 bases separated the two germline ends. DNA of the CDR3: TGTGCCAGCAGTTCTCTTATCTCCTCTGGAAACACCATATATTTT. This translates into CASSSLISSGNTIYF.

The chain combines TRBV7-2 with TRBJ2-3; 10 bases fit TRBD2. Germline lookup yields CDR1 SGHTA and CDR2 FQGNSA. There are 17 residues in the CDR3. The junction had 8 bases not matched to a gene; V was cut back by 1 base and J by 4 bases. The CDR3 protein is CASSLGPAGGYADTQYF. CDR3 bases: TGTGCCAGCAGCTTAGGTCCAGCGGGGGGGTATGCAGATACGCAGTATTTT.

This clone was found once. The V gene is TRBV5-1, the J gene TRBJ1-2; tentative D call: TRBD1 (5 bases). With 4 bases removed from V and 0 bases from J, the gap between germline ends came to 13 bases. CDR1 and CDR2 from the germline V gene are SGHRS and YFSETQ. The CDR3 has 15 amino acids. DNA for the CDR3: TGCGCCAGCAGCGCGTCCGGGGGTACTAACTATGGCTACACCTTC. This gives the protein CASSASGGTNYGYTF.